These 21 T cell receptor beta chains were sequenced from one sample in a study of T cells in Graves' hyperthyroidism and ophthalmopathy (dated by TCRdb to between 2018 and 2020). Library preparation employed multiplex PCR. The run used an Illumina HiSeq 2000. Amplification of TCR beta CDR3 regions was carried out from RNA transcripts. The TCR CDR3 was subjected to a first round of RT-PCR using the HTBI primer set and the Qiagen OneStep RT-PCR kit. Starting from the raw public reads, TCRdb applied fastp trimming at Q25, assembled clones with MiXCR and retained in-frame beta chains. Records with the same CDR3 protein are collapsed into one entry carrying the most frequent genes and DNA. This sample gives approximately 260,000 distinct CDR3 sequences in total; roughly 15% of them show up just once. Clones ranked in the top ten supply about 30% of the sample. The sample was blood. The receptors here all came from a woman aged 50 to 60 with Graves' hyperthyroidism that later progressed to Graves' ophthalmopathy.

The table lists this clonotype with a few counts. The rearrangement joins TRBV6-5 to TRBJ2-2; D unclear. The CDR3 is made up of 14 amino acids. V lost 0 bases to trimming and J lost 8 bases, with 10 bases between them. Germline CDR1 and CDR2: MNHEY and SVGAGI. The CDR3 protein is CASSYSSFSGELFF. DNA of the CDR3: TGTGCCAGCAGTTACTCCTCCTTCTCAGGGGAGCTGTTTTTT.

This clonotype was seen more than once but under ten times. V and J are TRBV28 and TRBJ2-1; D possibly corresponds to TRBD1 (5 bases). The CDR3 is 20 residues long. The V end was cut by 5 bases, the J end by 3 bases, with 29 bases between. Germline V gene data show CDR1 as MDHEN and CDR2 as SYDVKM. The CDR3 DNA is TGTGCCAGCAGTCCCCTGGGCAGGGCCCTAAAAAACTACTACTACAATGAGCAGTTCTTC. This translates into CASSPLGRALKNYYYNEQFF.

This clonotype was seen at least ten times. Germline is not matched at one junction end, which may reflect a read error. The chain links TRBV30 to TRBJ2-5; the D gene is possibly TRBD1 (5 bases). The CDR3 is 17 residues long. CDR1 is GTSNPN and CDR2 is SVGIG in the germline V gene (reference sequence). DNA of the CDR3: TGTGCCTGGAGTGTAGCAGGGATGTCGAAGTACCAAGAGGCCCAGTACTTC. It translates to CAWSVAGMSKYQEAQYF. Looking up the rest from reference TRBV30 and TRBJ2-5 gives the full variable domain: SQTIHQWPATLVQPVGSPLSLECTVEGTSNPNLYWYRQAAGRGLQLLFYSVGIGQISSEVPQNLSASRPQDRQFILSSKKLLLSDSGFYLCAWSVAGMSKYQEAQYFGPGTRLLVL.

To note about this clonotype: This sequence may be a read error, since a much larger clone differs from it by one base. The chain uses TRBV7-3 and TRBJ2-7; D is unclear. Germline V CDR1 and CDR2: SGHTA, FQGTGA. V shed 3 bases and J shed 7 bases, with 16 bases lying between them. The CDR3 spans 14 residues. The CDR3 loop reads CASSFDDTWGEQYF. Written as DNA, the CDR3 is TGTGCCAGCAGCTTTGACGACACTTGGGGTGAGCAGTACTTC.

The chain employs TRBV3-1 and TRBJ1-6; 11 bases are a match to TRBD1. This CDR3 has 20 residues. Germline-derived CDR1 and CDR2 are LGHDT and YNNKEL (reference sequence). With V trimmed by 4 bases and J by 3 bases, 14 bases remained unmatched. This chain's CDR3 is CASSRNSRDRGINYNSPLHF. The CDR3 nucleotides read TGTGCCAGCAGCCGGAATTCCCGGGACAGGGGGATAAACTATAATTCACCCCTCCACTTT. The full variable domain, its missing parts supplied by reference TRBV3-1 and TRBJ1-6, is DTAVSQTPKYLVTQMGNDKSIKCEQNLGHDTMYWYKQDSKKFLKIMFSYNNKELIINETVPNRFSPKSPDKAHLNLHINSLELGDSAVYFCASSRNSRDRGINYNSPLHFGNGTRLTVT.

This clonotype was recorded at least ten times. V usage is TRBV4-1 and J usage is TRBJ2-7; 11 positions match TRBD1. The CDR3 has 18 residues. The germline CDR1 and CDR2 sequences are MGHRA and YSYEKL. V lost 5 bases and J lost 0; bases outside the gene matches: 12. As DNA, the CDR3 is TGCGCCAGCAGCAGCCGGGACAGGGGGGCCCTTTCCTCCTACGAGCAGTACTTC. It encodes CASSSRDRGALSSYEQYF.

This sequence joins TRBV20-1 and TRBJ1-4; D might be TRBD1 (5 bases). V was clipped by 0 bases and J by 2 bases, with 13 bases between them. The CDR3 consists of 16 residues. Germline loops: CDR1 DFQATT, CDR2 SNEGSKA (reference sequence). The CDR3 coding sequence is TGCAGTGCTAGAGATAGTCAGGGAGGGACTAATGAAAAACTGTTTTTT. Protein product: CSARDSQGGTNEKLFF.

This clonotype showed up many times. In DNA, the CDR3 is TGCGCCAGCACCGGGACAGGGGTCACAGATACGCAGTATTTT. Its protein product is CASTGTGVTDTQYF. The V call is TRBV5-1, the J call TRBJ2-3, with 10 bases identical to TRBD1. J lost 2 bases, V lost 6 bases, and 3 bases had no gene match. Germline values: CDR1 SGHRS, CDR2 YFSETQ. This CDR3 comprises 14 residues.

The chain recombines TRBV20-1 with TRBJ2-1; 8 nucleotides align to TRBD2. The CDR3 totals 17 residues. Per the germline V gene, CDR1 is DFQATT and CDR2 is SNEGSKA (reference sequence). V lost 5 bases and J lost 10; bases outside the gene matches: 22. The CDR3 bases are TGCAGTGCTCGTCCCAGACTAGCGACGCACCTCTCGGGGGAGCAGTTCTTC. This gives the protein CSARPRLATHLSGEQFF.

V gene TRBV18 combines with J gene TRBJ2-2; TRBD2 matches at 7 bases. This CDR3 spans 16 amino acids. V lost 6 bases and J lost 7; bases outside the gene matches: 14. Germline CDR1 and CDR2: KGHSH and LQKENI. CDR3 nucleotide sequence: TGTGCCAGCTCCCCGGGGCCTAGCGGATTCCACGGGGAGCTGTTTTTT. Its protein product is CASSPGPSGFHGELFF.

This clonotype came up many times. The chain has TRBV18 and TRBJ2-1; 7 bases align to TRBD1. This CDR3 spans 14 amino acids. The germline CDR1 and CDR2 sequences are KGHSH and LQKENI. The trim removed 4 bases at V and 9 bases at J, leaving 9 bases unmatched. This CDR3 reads CASSRTGELVEQFF. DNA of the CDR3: TGTGCCAGCTCACGAACAGGGGAGTTAGTTGAGCAGTTCTTC. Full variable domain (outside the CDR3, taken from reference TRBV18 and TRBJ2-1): NAGVMQNPRHLVRRRGQEARLRCSPMKGHSHVYWYRQLPEEGLKFMVYLQKENIIDESGMPKERFSAEFPKEGPSILRIQQVVRGDSAAYFCASSRTGELVEQFFGPGTRLTVL.

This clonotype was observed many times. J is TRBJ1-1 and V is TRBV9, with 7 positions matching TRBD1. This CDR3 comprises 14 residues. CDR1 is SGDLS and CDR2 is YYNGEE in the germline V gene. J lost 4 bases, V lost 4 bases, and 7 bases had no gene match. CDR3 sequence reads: CASSSTGASTEAFF. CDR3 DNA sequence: TGTGCCAGCAGCTCTACAGGGGCTAGCACTGAAGCTTTCTTT.

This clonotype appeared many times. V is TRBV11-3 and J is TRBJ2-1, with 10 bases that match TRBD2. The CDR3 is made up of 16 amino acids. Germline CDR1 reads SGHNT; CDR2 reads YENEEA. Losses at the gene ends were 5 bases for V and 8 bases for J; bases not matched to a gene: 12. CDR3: CASSPRPPGLAYEQFF. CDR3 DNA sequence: TGTGCCAGCAGCCCCCGACCTCCGGGACTAGCGTATGAGCAGTTCTTC.

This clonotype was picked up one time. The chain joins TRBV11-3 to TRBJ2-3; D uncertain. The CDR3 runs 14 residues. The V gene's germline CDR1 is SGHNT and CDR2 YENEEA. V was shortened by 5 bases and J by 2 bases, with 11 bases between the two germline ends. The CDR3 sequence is CASSNQRTTDTQYF. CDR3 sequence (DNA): TGTGCCAGCAGCAACCAGAGGACCACAGATACGCAGTATTTT.

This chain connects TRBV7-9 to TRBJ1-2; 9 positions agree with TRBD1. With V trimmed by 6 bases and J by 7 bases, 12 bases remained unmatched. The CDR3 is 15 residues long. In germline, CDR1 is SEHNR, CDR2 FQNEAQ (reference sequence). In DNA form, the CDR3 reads TGTGCCAGCAGAGATCTGTGGGTGACAGGGGGTGGCTACACCTTC. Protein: CASRDLWVTGGGYTF. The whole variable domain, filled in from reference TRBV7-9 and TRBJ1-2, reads DTGVSQNPRHKITKRGQNVTFRCDPISEHNRLYWYRQTLGQGPEFLTYFQNEAQLEKSRLLSDRFSAERPKGSFSTLEIQRTEQGDSAMYLCASRDLWVTGGGYTFGSGTRLTVV.

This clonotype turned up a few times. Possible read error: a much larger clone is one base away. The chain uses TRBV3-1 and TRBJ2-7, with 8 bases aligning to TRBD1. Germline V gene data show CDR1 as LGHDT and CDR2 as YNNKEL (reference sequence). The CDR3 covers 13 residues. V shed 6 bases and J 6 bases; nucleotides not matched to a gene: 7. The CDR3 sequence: CASSEAGGGEQYF. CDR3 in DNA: TGTGCCAGCAGTGAGGCAGGGGGCGGCGAGCAGTACTTC.

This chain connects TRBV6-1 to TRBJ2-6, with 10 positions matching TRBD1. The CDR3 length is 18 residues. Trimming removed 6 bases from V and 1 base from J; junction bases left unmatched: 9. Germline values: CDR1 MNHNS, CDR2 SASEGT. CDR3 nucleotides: TGTGCCAGCAGACGATCCGGGACAGGGGTATCTGGGGCCAACGTCCTGACTTTC. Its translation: CASRRSGTGVSGANVLTF.

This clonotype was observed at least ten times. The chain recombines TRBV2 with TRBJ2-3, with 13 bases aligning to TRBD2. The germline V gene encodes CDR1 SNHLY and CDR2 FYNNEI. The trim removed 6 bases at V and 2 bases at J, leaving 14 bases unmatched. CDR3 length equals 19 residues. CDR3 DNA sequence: TGTGCCAGCAGAGCCGGGACTAGCGGGAAGGCGGAGTTCACAGATACGCAGTATTTT. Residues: CASRAGTSGKAEFTDTQYF. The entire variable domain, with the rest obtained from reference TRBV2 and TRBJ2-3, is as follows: EPEVTQTPSHQVTQMGQEVILRCVPISNHLYFYWYRQILGQKVEFLVSFYNNEISEKSEIFDDQFSVERPDGSNFTLKIRSTKLEDSAMYFCASRAGTSGKAEFTDTQYFGPGTRLTVL.

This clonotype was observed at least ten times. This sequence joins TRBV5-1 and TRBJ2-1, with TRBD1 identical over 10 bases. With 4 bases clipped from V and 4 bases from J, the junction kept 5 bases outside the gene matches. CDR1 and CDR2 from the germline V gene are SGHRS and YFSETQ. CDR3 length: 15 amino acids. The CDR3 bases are TGCGCCAGCAGCCCGGGACAGGGGTCATACAATGAGCAGTTCTTC. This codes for CASSPGQGSYNEQFF.

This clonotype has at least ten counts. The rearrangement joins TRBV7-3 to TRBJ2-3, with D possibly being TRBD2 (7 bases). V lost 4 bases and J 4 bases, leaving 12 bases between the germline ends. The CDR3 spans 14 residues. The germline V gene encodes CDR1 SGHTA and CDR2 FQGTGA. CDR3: CASSSLGGADTQYF. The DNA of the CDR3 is TGTGCCAGCAGCTCATTAGGGGGGGCAGATACGCAGTATTTT. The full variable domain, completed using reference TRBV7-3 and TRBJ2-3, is GAGVSQTPSNKVTEKGKYVELRCDPISGHTALYWYRQSLGQGPEFLIYFQGTGAADDSGLPNDRFFAVRPEGSVSTLKIQRTERGDSAVYLCASSSLGGADTQYFGPGTRLTVL.

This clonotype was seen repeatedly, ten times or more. CDR3 bases: TGCGCCAGCAGCTTGGTCGGAGGGCTGGGATCCTACGAGCAGTACTTC. This codes for CASSLVGGLGSYEQYF. The J gene is TRBJ2-7, the V gene TRBV5-1; possibly TRBD2 for D (6 bases). The length of the CDR3 is 16 residues. Germline values: CDR1 SGHRS, CDR2 YFSETQ. Trimming stripped 0 bases from V and 1 base from J, with 14 bases between.